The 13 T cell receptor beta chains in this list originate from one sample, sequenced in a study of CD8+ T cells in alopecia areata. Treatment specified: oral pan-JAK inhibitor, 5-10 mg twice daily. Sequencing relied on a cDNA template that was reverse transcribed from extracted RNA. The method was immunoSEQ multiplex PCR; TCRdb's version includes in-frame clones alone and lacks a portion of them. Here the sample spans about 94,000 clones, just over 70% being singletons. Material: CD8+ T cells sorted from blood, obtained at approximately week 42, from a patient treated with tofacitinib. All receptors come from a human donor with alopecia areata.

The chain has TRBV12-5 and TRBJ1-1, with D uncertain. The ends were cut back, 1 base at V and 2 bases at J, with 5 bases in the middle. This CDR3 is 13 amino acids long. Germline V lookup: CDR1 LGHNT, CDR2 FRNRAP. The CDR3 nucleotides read TGTGCTAGTGGTTTGGGTCGCAACACTGAAGCTTTCTTT. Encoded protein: CASGLGRNTEAFF.

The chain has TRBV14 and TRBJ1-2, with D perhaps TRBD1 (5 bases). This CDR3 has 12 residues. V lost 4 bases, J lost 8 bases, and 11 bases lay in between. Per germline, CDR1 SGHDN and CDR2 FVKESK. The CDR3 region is CASSPGSIGYTF. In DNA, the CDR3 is TGTGCCAGCAGCCCAGGGTCTATCGGCTACACCTTC.

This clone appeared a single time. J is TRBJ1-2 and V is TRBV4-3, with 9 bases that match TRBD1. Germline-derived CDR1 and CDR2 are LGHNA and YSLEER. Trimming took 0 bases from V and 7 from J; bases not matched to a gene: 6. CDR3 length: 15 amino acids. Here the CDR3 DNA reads TGCGCCAGCAGCCAAGATTCAAACAGGGGGCTTGGCTACACCTTC. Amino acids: CASSQDSNRGLGYTF.

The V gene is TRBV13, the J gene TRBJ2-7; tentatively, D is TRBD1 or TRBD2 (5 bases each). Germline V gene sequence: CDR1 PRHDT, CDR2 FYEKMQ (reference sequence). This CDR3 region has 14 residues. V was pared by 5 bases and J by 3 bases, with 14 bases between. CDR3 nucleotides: TGTGCCAGCAGCCCGCGGAGAGGGGACTACGAGCAGTACTTC. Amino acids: CASSPRRGDYEQYF.

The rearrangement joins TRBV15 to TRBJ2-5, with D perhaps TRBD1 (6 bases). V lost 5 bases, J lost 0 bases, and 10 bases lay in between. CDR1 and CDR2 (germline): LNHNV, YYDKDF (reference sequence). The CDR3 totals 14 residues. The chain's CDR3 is CATSGGQNQETQYF. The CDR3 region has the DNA TGTGCCACCAGCGGAGGACAGAACCAAGAGACCCAGTACTTC.

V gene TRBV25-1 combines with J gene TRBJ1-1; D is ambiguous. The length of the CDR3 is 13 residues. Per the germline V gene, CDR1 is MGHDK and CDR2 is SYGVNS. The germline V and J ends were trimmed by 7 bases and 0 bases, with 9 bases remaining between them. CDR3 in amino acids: CASKHTVNTEAFF. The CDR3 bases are TGTGCCAGCAAACATACCGTGAACACTGAAGCTTTCTTT. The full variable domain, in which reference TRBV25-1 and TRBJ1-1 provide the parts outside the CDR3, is EADIYQTPRYLVIGTGKKITLECSQTMGHDKMYWYQQDPGMELHLIHYSYGVNSTEKGDLSSESTVSRIRTEHFPLTLESARPSHTSQYLCASKHTVNTEAFFGQGTRLTVV.

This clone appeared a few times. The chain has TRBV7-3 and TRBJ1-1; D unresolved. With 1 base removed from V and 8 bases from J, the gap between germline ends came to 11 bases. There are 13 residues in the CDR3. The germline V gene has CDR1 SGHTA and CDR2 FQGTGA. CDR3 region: CASSLSGGQEAFF. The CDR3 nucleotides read TGTGCCAGCAGCTTAAGCGGCGGGCAGGAAGCTTTCTTT.

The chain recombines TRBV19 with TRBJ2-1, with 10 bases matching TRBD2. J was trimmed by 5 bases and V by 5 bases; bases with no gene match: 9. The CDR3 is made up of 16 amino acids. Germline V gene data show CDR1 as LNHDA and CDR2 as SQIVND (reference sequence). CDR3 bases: TGTGCCAGTAGTCACACCACTAGCGGGGCCAACAATGAGCAGTTCTTC. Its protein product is CASSHTTSGANNEQFF.

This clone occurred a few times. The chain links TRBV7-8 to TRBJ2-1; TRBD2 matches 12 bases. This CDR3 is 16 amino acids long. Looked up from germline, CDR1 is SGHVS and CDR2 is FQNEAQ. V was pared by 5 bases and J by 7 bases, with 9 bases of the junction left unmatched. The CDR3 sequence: CASSARLAGVWNEQFF. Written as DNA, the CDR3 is TGTGCCAGCAGCGCGAGACTAGCGGGGGTATGGAATGAGCAGTTCTTC.

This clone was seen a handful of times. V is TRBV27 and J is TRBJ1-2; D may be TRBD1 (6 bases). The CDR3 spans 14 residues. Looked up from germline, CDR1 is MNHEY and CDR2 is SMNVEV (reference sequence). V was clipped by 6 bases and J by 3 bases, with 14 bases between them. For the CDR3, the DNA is TGTGCCAGCAGGCTAACCGACAGGCACTATGGCTACACCTTC. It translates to CASRLTDRHYGYTF.

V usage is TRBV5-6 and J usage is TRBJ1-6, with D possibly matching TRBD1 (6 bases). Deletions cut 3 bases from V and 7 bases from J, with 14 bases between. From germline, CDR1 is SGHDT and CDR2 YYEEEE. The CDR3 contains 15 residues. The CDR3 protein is CASSWATGVNSPLHF. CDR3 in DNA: TGTGCCAGCAGCTGGGCGACAGGTGTCAATTCACCCCTCCACTTT.

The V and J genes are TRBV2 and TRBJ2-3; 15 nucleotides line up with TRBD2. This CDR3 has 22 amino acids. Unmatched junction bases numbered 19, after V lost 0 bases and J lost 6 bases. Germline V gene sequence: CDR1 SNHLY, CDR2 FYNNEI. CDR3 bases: TGTGCCAGCAGTGAAGCGCTTCTTGGGACTAGCGGGGGGCCTGGTCCAGCGGATACGCAGTATTTT. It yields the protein CASSEALLGTSGGPGPADTQYF.

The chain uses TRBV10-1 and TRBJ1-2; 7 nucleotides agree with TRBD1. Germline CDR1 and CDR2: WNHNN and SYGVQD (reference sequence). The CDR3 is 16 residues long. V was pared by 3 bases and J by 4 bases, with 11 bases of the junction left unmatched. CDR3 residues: CASSDRDSLDAYGYTF. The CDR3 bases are TGCGCCAGCAGTGACCGGGACAGTCTCGATGCCTATGGCTACACCTTC.